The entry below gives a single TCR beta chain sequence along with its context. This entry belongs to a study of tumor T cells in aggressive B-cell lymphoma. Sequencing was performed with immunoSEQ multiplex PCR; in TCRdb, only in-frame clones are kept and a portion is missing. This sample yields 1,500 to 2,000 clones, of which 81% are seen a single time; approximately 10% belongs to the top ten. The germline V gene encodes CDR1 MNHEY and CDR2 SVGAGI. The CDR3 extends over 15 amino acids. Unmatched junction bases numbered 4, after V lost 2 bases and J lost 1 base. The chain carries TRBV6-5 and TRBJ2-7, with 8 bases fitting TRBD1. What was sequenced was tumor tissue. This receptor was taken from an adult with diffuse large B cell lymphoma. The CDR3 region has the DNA TGTGCCAGCAGTTACGGACAGGGCCTTTCCTACGAGCAGTACTTC. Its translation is CASSYGQGLSYEQYF.